This T cell receptor beta chain was captured in a study of blood T cell repertoires in COVID-19. Turning to the study itself: The origin of the acute and convalescent COVID-19 samples was the United States, Italy and Spain. T cells, B-cell-depleted T cells, or PBMCs supplied cDNA or gDNA.

Germline V lookup: CDR1 SGHVS, CDR2 FQNEAQ. CDR3 length: 13 amino acids. The V and J ends lost 10 bases and 1 base respectively, with 13 bases between them. The assay was immunoSEQ multiplex PCR, and TCRdb's table has in-frame clones only and misses some. This sample has a few hundred thousand clones, with 85% to 90% found just once. Sequencing used peripheral blood. The chain uses TRBV7-8 and TRBJ1-2; D remains unclear. The receptor comes from a woman between 65 and 79 years old with active or convalescent COVID-19. CDR3 region: CAIDSSLNYGYTF. DNA for the CDR3: TGTGCCATCGACTCGTCCCTTAACTATGGCTACACCTTC.